This T cell receptor beta chain stems from a study of blood T cell repertoires in COVID-19. In this sample, this clone turned up a few times. Using immunoSEQ multiplex PCR, the repertoire was profiled, and TCRdb retains in-frame clones only, with some absent. The sample holds approximately 190,000 clones, 82% seen once. Sequencing was performed on peripheral blood. This sequence originates from a woman aged 55-70 years with COVID-19, enrolled during active disease.

The CDR3 DNA reads as TGTGCCAGCAGCACAGGTACCTATAGCAATCAGCCCCAGCATTTT. Translating it yields CASSTGTYSNQPQHF. V usage is TRBV7-2 and J usage is TRBJ1-5, with D possibly matching TRBD1 (5 bases). The CDR3 totals 15 residues. Germline CDR1 is SGHTA and CDR2 is FQGNSA. V lost 5 bases, J lost 0 bases, and 11 bases lay in between.